A single sample gave rise to the 8 T cell receptor beta chains below, sequenced in a study of lymphopenia after photon versus proton radiotherapy. Generated by immunoSEQ multiplex PCR, the TCRdb table keeps only in-frame clones and is missing some. The profile covers around 18,000 clones, with about 79% appearing a single time and 20% to 25% taken by the ten largest. The sample was peripheral blood, taken from a patient treated with proton-based radiotherapy. Source of these receptors: a man aged 70 or older with pancreatic cancer.

The chain recombines TRBV5-1 with TRBJ2-7; 10 bases fit TRBD2. Per germline, CDR1 SGHRS and CDR2 YFSETQ. The CDR3 is 17 amino acids. Trimming cost V 0 bases and J 3 bases; bases outside gene matches: 9. CDR3 loop: CASSLEASGSGVYEQYF. In DNA, the CDR3 is TGCGCCAGCAGCTTGGAGGCTAGCGGGAGCGGGGTCTACGAGCAGTACTTC. Full variable domain (remainder filled in from reference TRBV5-1 and TRBJ2-7): KAGVTQTPRYLIKTRGQQVTLSCSPISGHRSVSWYQQTPGQGLQFLFEYFSETQRNKGNFPGRFSGRQFSNSRSEMNVSTLELGDSALYLCASSLEASGSGVYEQYFGPGTRLTVT.

This chain links TRBV29-1 with TRBJ1-1; D not resolved. In germline, CDR1 is SQVTM, CDR2 ANQGSEA. The V gene lost 8 bases and the J gene lost 1 base, with 14 bases spanning the gap. The CDR3 runs 13 residues. Here the CDR3 DNA reads TGCAGCCTTGCCGACGGGCGGAACACTGAAGCTTTCTTT. It codes for CSLADGRNTEAFF.

This chain joins TRBV11-2 and TRBJ2-1; 9 bases agree with TRBD2. Germline V gives CDR1 SGHAT, CDR2 FQNNGV. This CDR3 has 15 amino acids. V gave up 8 bases and J gave up 4 bases; unmatched junction bases: 9. The CDR3 bases are TGTGCCAGCCCACAGCGGGAGGCCCTATACAATGAGCAGTTCTTC. Translation: CASPQREALYNEQFF.

This clone was seen only once. The V and J genes are TRBV2 and TRBJ1-1; D ambiguous. The CDR3 length is 14 residues. V lost 6 bases to trimming and J lost 2 bases, with 13 bases between them. Germline CDR1 is SNHLY and CDR2 is FYNNEI. As DNA, the CDR3 is TGTGCCAGCAGCTCTGACGGATACAACACTGAAGCTTTCTTT. Protein product: CASSSDGYNTEAFF.

V gene TRBV10-3 combines with J gene TRBJ1-1; no clear D. Germline lookup yields CDR1 ENHRY and CDR2 SYGVKD. The length of the CDR3 is 15 residues. V lost 5 bases and J lost 5, with 18 bases in between. The CDR3 is CAISSWEGYKTEAFF. The CDR3 coding sequence is TGTGCCATCAGTAGTTGGGAGGGATATAAGACTGAAGCTTTCTTT.

This clone was counted a few times. The gene calls are TRBV7-9 and TRBJ1-2; no clear D. Germline CDR1 reads SEHNR; CDR2 reads FQNEAQ (reference sequence). The CDR3 loop spans 14 amino acids. The V and J ends lost 1 base and 0 bases respectively, with 6 bases between them. The CDR3 sequence is CASSLVGANYGYTF. In nucleotides, the CDR3 is TGTGCCAGCAGCTTAGTGGGAGCTAACTATGGCTACACCTTC.

The rearrangement uses TRBV18 and TRBJ1-4; D gene uncertain. V was cut by 0 bases and J by 8 bases, with 13 bases left in between. CDR1 and CDR2 from the germline V gene are KGHSH and LQKENI. The CDR3 covers 15 residues. The CDR3 protein is CASSPPSGVSEKLFF. In DNA, the CDR3 is TGTGCCAGCTCACCACCGTCAGGAGTTAGCGAAAAACTGTTTTTT.

The chain joins TRBV19 to TRBJ1-5; TRBD1 agrees at 7 bases. CDR1 is LNHDA and CDR2 is SQIVND in the germline V gene (reference sequence). This CDR3 is built from 13 residues. V lost 5 bases, J lost 4 bases, and 2 bases stayed unmatched. For the CDR3, the DNA is TGTGCCAGTAGTGGGACAGCAAATCAGCCCCAGCATTTT. The encoded protein is CASSGTANQPQHF. Using reference TRBV19 and TRBJ1-5 for the parts outside the CDR3, the full variable domain is DGGITQSPKYLFRKEGQNVTLSCEQNLNHDAMYWYRQDPGQGLRLIYYSQIVNDFQKGDIAEGYSVSREKKESFPLTVTSAQKNPTAFYLCASSGTANQPQHFGDGTRLSIL.